The 27 T cell receptor beta chains listed next were all sequenced from one sample in a study of tumor-infiltrating lymphocytes in primary liver carcinoma. Germline DNA was extracted alongside blood RNA, which was obtained from unsorted whole blood. TCR beta cDNA was prepared out of about 510 ng total RNA by means of a constant-region primer. Libraries covering TCR beta were generated through three nested multiplex PCR rounds (using a slightly modified ARM-PCR). Investigators reported that the first two PCR rounds, at around 9 cycles each, used TRBV1-TRBV30 forward primers with a C-beta reverse primer. TCRdb re-called the multiplex PCR reads with MiXCR, one entry per CDR3 protein. Of approximately 340,000 distinct CDR3 sequences listed, roughly two thirds are singletons. Sequenced input: peripheral blood. The receptors were gathered from a man aged 35 to 55 with primary liver carcinoma and hepatitis B virus infection.

The rearrangement links TRBV11-3 to TRBJ2-1; a weak D match, TRBD2 (5 bases). Germline loops: CDR1 SGHNT, CDR2 YENEEA. This CDR3 is 13 amino acids long. V was shortened by 5 bases and J by 7 bases, with 12 bases between the two germline ends. CDR3 protein: CASSRGYENEQFF. The CDR3 coding sequence is TGTGCCAGCAGCCGCGGGTACGAGAATGAGCAGTTCTTC.

As for this clonotype: One end of the junction fails to match germline, which may point to a read error. The chain combines TRBV11-2 with TRBJ1-1, with 7 bases identical to TRBD1. CDR3 length: 11 amino acids. Germline V gene sequence: CDR1 SGHAT, CDR2 FQNNGV. Written as DNA, the CDR3 is TGTGTCAGCAGCTGGGACAGACGAGCCTTCTTT. Translated: CVSSWDRRAFF.

Of note for this clonotype: One end of the junction is discordant with germline, which a read error may explain. The genes are TRBV13 and TRBJ1-1; D perhaps matches TRBD1 (6 bases). Germline CDR1 is PRHDT and CDR2 is FYEKMQ (reference sequence). The CDR3 is 14 amino acids. For the CDR3, the DNA is TGTGCCTGCAGCTCCCTCAGGGGCGGCACTGAAGCTTTCTTT. As protein: CACSSLRGGTEAFF. Based on the CDR3 plus reference TRBV13 and TRBJ1-1, the full variable domain is AAGVIQSPRHLIKEKRETATLKCYPIPRHDTVYWYQQGPGQDPQFLISFYEKMQSDKGSIPDRFSAQQFSDYHSELNMSSLELGDSALYFCACSSLRGGTEAFFGQGTRLTVV.

This clonotype occurred a few times. The rearrangement links TRBV14 to TRBJ2-7; 9 positions match TRBD1. The CDR3 runs to 14 residues. The germline CDR1 and CDR2 sequences are SGHDN and FVKESK. V shed 3 bases, J shed 5 bases, and the junction held 5 bases outside the gene matches. CDR3 DNA sequence: TGTGCCAGCAGCCAGACGACAGGGGGGAACGAGCAGTACTTC. Its translation is CASSQTTGGNEQYF. The full variable domain, with the rest looked up from reference TRBV14 and TRBJ2-7, is EAGVTQFPSHSVIEKGQTVTLRCDPISGHDNLYWYRRVMGKEIKFLLHFVKESKQDESGMPNNRFLAERTGGTYSTLKVQPAELEDSGVYFCASSQTTGGNEQYFGPGTRLTVT.

This clonotype has a count of ten or more. The gene calls are TRBV6-6 and TRBJ2-1; 8 bases fit TRBD1. Germline CDR1 and CDR2: MNHNY and SVGAGI (reference sequence). V shed 1 base, J shed 14 bases, and the junction held 4 bases outside the gene matches. The CDR3 is made up of 12 amino acids. The CDR3 bases are TGTGCCAGCAGTTACTGGGACAGGCAAGAGTTCTTC. Protein product: CASSYWDRQEFF.

This clonotype has ten or more counts. The chain is built from TRBV11-2 and TRBJ2-7; D ambiguous. Trimming shortened V by 7 bases and J by 4 bases, and 14 bases separated the two germline ends. The germline CDR1 and CDR2 sequences are SGHAT and FQNNGV. This CDR3 contains 13 residues. This chain's CDR3 is CASTPTAVYEQYF. The CDR3 bases are TGTGCCAGCACACCCACGGCAGTTTACGAGCAGTACTTC.

This chain connects TRBV7-9 to TRBJ1-1; 9 nucleotides agree with TRBD1. The CDR3 has 14 residues. From germline, CDR1 is SEHNR and CDR2 FQNEAQ (reference sequence). V lost 1 base to trimming and J lost 6 bases; unmatched junction nucleotides: 3. CDR3 loop: CASSLGQGVAEAFF. The CDR3 DNA reads as TGTGCCAGCAGCTTAGGACAGGGGGTAGCTGAAGCTTTCTTT.

About this clonotype: The junction departs from the called germline gene at one end, perhaps through a read error. V usage is TRBV5-6 and J usage is TRBJ2-5; D is ambiguous. The CDR3 spans 13 residues. The germline gives CDR1 SGHDT, CDR2 YYEEEE. CDR3 loop: CASSLALQATQYF. In DNA, the CDR3 is TGTGCCAGCAGCTTGGCCCTCCAAGCGACCCAGTACTTC. Using reference TRBV5-6 and TRBJ2-5 for the parts outside the CDR3, the full variable domain is DAGVTQSPTHLIKTRGQQVTLRCSPKSGHDTVSWYQQALGQGPQFIFQYYEEEERQRGNFPDRFSGHQFPNYSSELNVNALLLGDSALYLCASSLALQATQYFGPGTRLLVL.

The V gene is TRBV5-1, the J gene TRBJ2-7, with D perhaps TRBD1 (5 bases). The germline CDR1 and CDR2 sequences are SGHRS and YFSETQ. There are 12 residues in the CDR3. Trimming took 5 bases from V and 4 from J, leaving 10 bases between them. The CDR3 loop is CASREQEYEQYF. The CDR3 DNA sequence: TGCGCCAGCAGGGAACAGGAGTACGAGCAGTACTTC.

This clonotype was recorded a few times. The chain couples TRBV11-2 to TRBJ2-7; D is perhaps TRBD1 (6 bases). Trimming took 7 bases from V and 3 from J, leaving 19 bases between them. The length of the CDR3 is 15 residues. Germline V gene sequence: CDR1 SGHAT, CDR2 FQNNGV. Written as DNA, the CDR3 is TGTGCCAGCACCTTGGAAACAGGGCGGGTCTACGAGCAGTACTTC. It specifies CASTLETGRVYEQYF.

Details on this clonotype: A much larger clone sits a single nucleotide away, making a read error possible. The rearrangement uses TRBV6-1 and TRBJ1-1; no clear D. Germline V gene data show CDR1 as MNHNS and CDR2 as SASEGT. CDR3 length equals 14 residues. CDR3 protein: CASSRQNLNAEAFF. CDR3 DNA sequence: TGTGCCAGCAGCCGGCAGAATCTGAACGCTGAAGCTTTCTTT.

Concerning this clonotype: Here the CDR3 omits its conserved ending phenylalanine or tryptophan, so a read error is the likely source. This chain joins TRBV11-1 and TRBJ2-3, with 7 bases lining up with TRBD2. The CDR3 spans 15 residues. V dropped 9 bases and J dropped 4; count of bases not matched to a gene: 13. Per the germline V gene, CDR1 is SGHAT and CDR2 is FQDESV (reference sequence). The chain's CDR3 is CARTLSGTRPDTQYS. The CDR3 region has the DNA TGTGCCAGGACCTTAAGCGGGACGAGACCAGATACGCAGTATTCT.

This chain joins TRBV30 and TRBJ1-5; D is undetermined. Trimming removed 2 bases at V and 1 base at J, with 6 bases between. This CDR3 spans 13 amino acids. The V gene's germline CDR1 is GTSNPN and CDR2 SVGIG (reference sequence). As DNA, the CDR3 is TGTGCCTGGAGTAAGAGCAGCAATCAGCCCCAGCATTTT. Protein product: CAWSKSSNQPQHF.

To note about this clonotype: A much larger clone lies one base from this, so it may be a read error. CDR3 DNA sequence: TGTGCCAGCAGTAGACCGGAAGCTCTCTTT. Its translation: CASSRPEALF. This sequence joins TRBV6-8 and TRBJ1-1; no clear D. The CDR3 length is 10 residues. From germline, CDR1 is MNHGY and CDR2 SAAAGT.

CDR3 coding DNA: TGTGCCAGCAGCTTAGCGGGGGGTTCTACCTACGAGCAGTACTTC. Its translation: CASSLAGGSTYEQYF. The V and J genes are TRBV7-9 and TRBJ2-7, with D tentatively TRBD2 (6 bases). The CDR3 totals 15 residues. CDR1 is SEHNR, CDR2 FQNEAQ, per germline (reference sequence). V lost 0 bases to trimming and J lost 2 bases, with 11 bases between them. Full variable domain (outside the CDR3, taken from reference TRBV7-9 and TRBJ2-7): DTGVSQNPRHKITKRGQNVTFRCDPISEHNRLYWYRQTLGQGPEFLTYFQNEAQLEKSRLLSDRFSAERPKGSFSTLEIQRTEQGDSAMYLCASSLAGGSTYEQYFGPGTRLTVT.

As concerns this clonotype: Just one base apart from a much larger clone, this may be a read error. The gene calls are TRBV5-6 and TRBJ2-1; 11 bases are a match to TRBD2. J lost 7 bases, V lost 9 bases, and 9 bases had no gene match. Germline V gene lookup returns CDR1 SGHDT and CDR2 YYEEEE. CDR3 length: 14 residues. The CDR3 sequence is CANVAGGPSNEQFF. In DNA, the CDR3 is TGTGCCAACGTAGCGGGAGGGCCTAGTAATGAGCAGTTCTTC. Looking up the rest from reference TRBV5-6 and TRBJ2-1 gives the full variable domain: DAGVTQSPTHLIKTRGQQVTLRCSPKSGHDTVSWYQQALGQGPQFIFQYYEEEERQRGNFPDRFSGHQFPNYSSELNVNALLLGDSALYLCANVAGGPSNEQFFGPGTRLTVL.

This clonotype was picked up one time. The chain carries TRBV6-5 and TRBJ2-2; 14 nucleotides match TRBD2. With 6 bases clipped from V and 11 bases from J, the junction kept 11 bases outside the gene matches. The germline gives CDR1 MNHEY, CDR2 SVGAGI. The CDR3 is 16 amino acids. In nucleotides, the CDR3 is TGTGCCAGCAGCAGACTAGCGGGAGGGCCTGTCGTTGAGCTGTTTTTT. Encoded protein: CASSRLAGGPVVELFF.

Details on this clonotype: With a much larger clone just one base away, this may be a read error. The J gene is TRBJ1-5, the V gene TRBV29-1; perhaps TRBD1 as D (6 bases). The CDR3 runs to 12 residues. Germline V gene data show CDR1 as SQVTM and CDR2 as ANQGSEA. Trimming removed 5 bases from V and 7 bases from J, with 12 bases in between. The CDR3 loop is CSVRGQGQPQHF. For the CDR3, the DNA is TGCAGCGTTCGTGGGCAGGGGCAGCCCCAGCATTTT. Full variable domain (remainder filled in from reference TRBV29-1 and TRBJ1-5): SAVISQKPSRDICQRGTSLTIQCQVDSQVTMMFWYRQQPGQSLTLIATANQGSEATYESGFVIDKFPISRPNLTFSTLTVSNMSPEDSSIYLCSVRGQGQPQHFGDGTRLSIL.

Turning to this clonotype: Here the CDR3 omits its conserved ending phenylalanine or tryptophan, so a read error is the likely source. It is unclear where the CDR3 begins or ends on the DNA, so no DNA is shown, and the CDR3 is as TCRdb lists it. The rearrangement uses TRBV11-1 and TRBJ2-7; the table's D call, TRBD1, was not checked against the DNA. The CDR3 numbers 14 amino acids, ends counted. Per the germline V gene, CDR1 is SGHAT and CDR2 is FQDESV (reference sequence). CDR3: CASSLQGHSYEQYL.

The rearrangement links TRBV21-1 to TRBJ2-4; the table gives TRBD2 as D, unverified against the DNA. TRBV21-1 is a pseudogene segment. This CDR3 contains 16 residues. In nucleotides, the CDR3 is TGTGCCAGCAGCAAAAGTGCAAGGAGCCCTAAAAACATTCAGTACTTC. Its translation is CASSKSARSPKNIQYF.

With regard to this clonotype: No conserved phenylalanine or tryptophan ends this CDR3, so it is likely a read error. The chain carries TRBV11-2 and TRBJ1-5; 9 bases align to TRBD1. The CDR3 consists of 16 residues. CDR1 is SGHAT, CDR2 FQNNGV, per germline. DNA for the CDR3: TGCGCCAGCAGCTTGGGGGACAGGGTAACCAATCAGCCCCAGCATTAT. Amino acid sequence: CASSLGDRVTNQPQHY.

About this clonotype: A much larger clone is a single base away; this may be a read error. The chain combines TRBV11-3 with TRBJ2-7; D not certain. CDR1 is SGHNT and CDR2 is YENEEA in the germline V gene. The CDR3 runs to 15 residues. DNA of the CDR3: TGTGCCAGCAGCTATAAAAGACGTCTCCGTCCCGATCAGCACTTC. It is translated as CASSYKRRLRPDQHF.

To note about this clonotype: The conserved closing phenylalanine or tryptophan is absent in this CDR3, likely reflecting a read error. The chain is built from TRBV11-1 and TRBJ1-2, with a weak D call TRBD1 (5 bases). Germline V gives CDR1 SGHAT, CDR2 FQDESV (reference sequence). Trimming left V 5 bases short and J 7 bases short, with 11 bases between. CDR3 length equals 12 residues. CDR3 sequence reads: CASSTTGGGYTL. The CDR3 DNA reads as TGTGCCAGCAGCACCACGGGGGGTGGCTACACCCTC.

The chain combines TRBV11-2 with TRBJ1-5; no reliable D call. Trimming took off 2 bases at V and 6 bases at J, with 8 bases between the two ends. CDR3 length: 13 residues. The germline gives CDR1 SGHAT, CDR2 FQNNGV. The CDR3 nucleotides are TGTGCCAGCAGCTTAAAGGCGATTCAGCCCCAGCATTTT. This codes for CASSLKAIQPQHF.

This clonotype was detected ten times or more. One end of the junction does not line up with germline, which may come from a read error. This chain connects TRBV12-3 or TRBV12-4 to TRBJ1-2, with D perhaps TRBD1 (5 bases). The CDR3 consists of 12 residues. The CDR3 DNA reads as TGCGCCGGGGGGGGGTCGGCCTATGGCTACACCTTC. The encoded protein is CAGGGSAYGYTF.

Points on this clonotype: One base away lies a much larger clone, so this may be a sequencing read error. V usage is TRBV6-2 or TRBV6-3 and J usage is TRBJ2-5, with D uncertain. CDR1 is MNHEY, CDR2 SVGEGT, per germline. There are 11 residues in the CDR3. The CDR3 coding sequence is TGTACCAGCAGTTACTCGGGGACCCAGTACTTC. It encodes CTSSYSGTQYF.

Regarding this clonotype: Its ends do not fully match the called genes, so a read error is possible. The J gene is TRBJ2-2, the V gene TRBV6-1; 7 bases line up with TRBD2. The CDR3 is 17 amino acids. Germline assignment: CDR1 MNHNS and CDR2 SASEGT. The CDR3, as DNA: TGTGCCAGCAGTGAACTCGGACTAGTGTCGAACACAGGGGAGCTGTTTTTT. Protein sequence: CASSELGLVSNTGELFF.